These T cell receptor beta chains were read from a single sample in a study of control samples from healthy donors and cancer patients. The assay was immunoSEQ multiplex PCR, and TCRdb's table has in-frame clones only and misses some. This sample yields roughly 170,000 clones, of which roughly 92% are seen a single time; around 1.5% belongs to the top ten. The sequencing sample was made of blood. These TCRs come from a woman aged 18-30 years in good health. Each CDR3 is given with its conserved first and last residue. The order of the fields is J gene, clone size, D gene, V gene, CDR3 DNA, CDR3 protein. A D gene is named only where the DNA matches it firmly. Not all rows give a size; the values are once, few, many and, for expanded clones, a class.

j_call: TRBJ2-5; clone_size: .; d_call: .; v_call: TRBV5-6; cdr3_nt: TGTGCCAGCAGCTTGGAGGTTGTCGGCGCGCTGGGGGCCCAGTACTTC; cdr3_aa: CASSLEVVGALGAQYF
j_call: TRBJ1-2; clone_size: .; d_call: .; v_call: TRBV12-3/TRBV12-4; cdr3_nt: TGTGCCAGCAGTGCTGTCAGCACCTATGGCTACACCTTC; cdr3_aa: CASSAVSTYGYTF
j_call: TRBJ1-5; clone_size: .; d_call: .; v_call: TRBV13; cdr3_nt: TGTGCCAGCAGCTTAGGCTACCAGGGAAGTCAGCCCCAGCATTTT; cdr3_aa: CASSLGYQGSQPQHF
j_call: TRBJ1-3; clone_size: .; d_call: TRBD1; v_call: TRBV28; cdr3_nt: TGTGCCAGCAGTTCGGTCAGACAGGGGAGCTCTGGAAACACCATATATTTT; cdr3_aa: CASSSVRQGSSGNTIYF
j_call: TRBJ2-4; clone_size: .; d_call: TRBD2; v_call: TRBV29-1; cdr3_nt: TGCAGCGTTGAACGGTGGACTAGCGGAAGACCAAACATTCAGTACTTC; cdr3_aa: CSVERWTSGRPNIQYF
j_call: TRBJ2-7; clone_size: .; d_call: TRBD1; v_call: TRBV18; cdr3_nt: TGTGCCAGCCGGGACAGCAATCCTTACGAGCAGTACTTC; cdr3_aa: CASRDSNPYEQYF
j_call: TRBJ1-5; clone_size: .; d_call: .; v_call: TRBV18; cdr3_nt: TGTGCCAGCTCACCACCATCTGGTAGCAATCAGCCCCAGCATTTT; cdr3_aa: CASSPPSGSNQPQHF
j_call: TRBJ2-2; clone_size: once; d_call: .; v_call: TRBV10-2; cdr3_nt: TGCGCCAGCAGTGAGAGACTCACCGGGGAGCTGTTTTTT; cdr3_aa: CASSERLTGELFF
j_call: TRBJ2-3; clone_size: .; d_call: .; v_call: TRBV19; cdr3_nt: TGTGCCAGTAGTATAGTAACAGGGTCAGATACGCAGTATTTT; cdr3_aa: CASSIVTGSDTQYF
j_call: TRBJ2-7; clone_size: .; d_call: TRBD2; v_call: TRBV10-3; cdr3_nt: TGTGCCATCAGGACTAGCGGGAGTTTAGGGTACGAGCAGTACTTC; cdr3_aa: CAIRTSGSLGYEQYF
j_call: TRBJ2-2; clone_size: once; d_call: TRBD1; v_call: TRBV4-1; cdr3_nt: TGCGCCAGCAGCCAAGGGACAGGGTTCACCGGGGAGCTGTTTTTT; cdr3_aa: CASSQGTGFTGELFF
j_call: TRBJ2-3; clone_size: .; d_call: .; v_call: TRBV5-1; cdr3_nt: TGCGCCAGCCGCCACCCCGACAGGGGAGTACTAGCGGGAGATACGCAGTATTTT; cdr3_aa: CASRHPDRGVLAGDTQYF
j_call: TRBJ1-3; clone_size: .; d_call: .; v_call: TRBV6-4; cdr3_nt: TGTGCCAGCAGCCTCCGGACGGCCCTCTCTGGAAACACCATATATTTT; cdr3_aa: CASSLRTALSGNTIYF
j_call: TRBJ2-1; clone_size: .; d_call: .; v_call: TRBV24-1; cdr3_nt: TGTGCCACCAGTGTTGAGGGGGGGGGAGACAATGAGCAGTTCTTC; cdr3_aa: CATSVEGGGDNEQFF
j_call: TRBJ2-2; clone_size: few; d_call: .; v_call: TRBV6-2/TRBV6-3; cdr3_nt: TGTGCCAGCAGTTACGCCGGGACAAAGAACACCGGGGAGCTGTTTTTT; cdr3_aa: CASSYAGTKNTGELFF